These 7 T cell receptor beta chains came from one sample sequenced in a study of shared clonotypes between healthy human individuals. Profiled with immunoSEQ multiplex PCR; TCRdb holds only in-frame clones, not every one. The table has millions of clones, 90% to 95% seen once. The sequencing input was naive CD4+ T cells from PBMCs. The subset denotes: CD45RA+ positively selected. These receptors were obtained from a man aged 18 to 29 in good health. Some clones in this sample may be carry-over from other donors' samples.

This clone was seen just once. The V gene is TRBV7-9, the J gene TRBJ2-2; 9 bases agree with TRBD1. The germline V gene has CDR1 SEHNR and CDR2 FQNEAQ (reference sequence). The ends lost 2 bases at V and 3 bases at J; junction bases unmatched: 7. The CDR3 length is 17 residues. The CDR3 DNA is TGTGCCAGCAGCTTAAAAGGGACAGGGTTAGACACCGGGGAGCTGTTTTTT. Its translation: CASSLKGTGLDTGELFF.

The chain has TRBV2 and TRBJ2-7, with D hard to call. Germline lookup yields CDR1 SNHLY and CDR2 FYNNEI. V shed 6 bases and J shed 6 bases, with 12 bases lying between them. The CDR3 totals 12 residues. The CDR3 nucleotides read TGTGCCAGCAGATACTCCGGGTTCGAGCAGTACTTC. It yields the protein CASRYSGFEQYF. Full variable domain (remainder filled in from reference TRBV2 and TRBJ2-7): EPEVTQTPSHQVTQMGQEVILRCVPISNHLYFYWYRQILGQKVEFLVSFYNNEISEKSEIFDDQFSVERPDGSNFTLKIRSTKLEDSAMYFCASRYSGFEQYFGPGTRLTVT.

The chain is built from TRBV11-1 and TRBJ2-1; no definite D call. V lost 5 bases to trimming and J lost 8 bases, with 10 bases between them. From germline, CDR1 is SGHAT and CDR2 FQDESV (reference sequence). CDR3 length: 12 amino acids. The CDR3 coding sequence is TGTGCCAGCAGCCATCTGGTCCATGAGCAGTTCTTC. This encodes CASSHLVHEQFF.

The CDR3 reads CASNSYGGPQYF. The CDR3 region has the DNA TGTGCCAGCAATTCGTATGGGGGACCCCAGTACTTC. The rearrangement links TRBV28 to TRBJ2-7; either TRBD1 or TRBD2 may fit D (5 bases each). The germline V and J ends were trimmed by 7 bases and 10 bases, with 17 bases remaining between them. The CDR3 runs to 12 residues. Germline-derived CDR1 and CDR2 are MDHEN and SYDVKM.

This clone was seen just once. The chain carries TRBV11-2 and TRBJ1-2; 9 nucleotides agree with TRBD1. V shed 5 bases and J 5 bases; nucleotides not matched to a gene: 3. The CDR3 spans 13 residues. From germline, CDR1 is SGHAT and CDR2 FQNNGV. The CDR3, as DNA: TGTGCCAGCAGCAGGGGACAGGGTTATGGCTACACCTTC. Its protein is CASSRGQGYGYTF.

The V and J genes are TRBV6-1 and TRBJ1-5, with D possibly matching TRBD1 (6 bases). Germline loops: CDR1 MNHNS, CDR2 SASEGT. CDR3 size: 12 residues. Trimming left V 5 bases short and J 6 bases short, with 8 bases between. CDR3: CASSKGGQPQHF. CDR3 nucleotide sequence: TGTGCCAGCAGTAAGGGGGGTCAGCCCCAGCATTTT.

The rearrangement joins TRBV30 to TRBJ1-2; 9 nucleotides match TRBD1. V was pared by 4 bases and J by 7 bases, with 7 bases of the junction left unmatched. The CDR3 loop spans 13 amino acids. Germline V gives CDR1 GTSNPN, CDR2 SVGIG (reference sequence). CDR3 DNA sequence: TGTGCCTGGATTGAGGACAGGGGTTTTGGCTACACCTTC. Encoded protein: CAWIEDRGFGYTF.